This T cell receptor beta chain comes out of a study of circulating tumor DNA in untreated peripheral T-cell lymphoma (dated by TCRdb to the early 2020s). Overall study results and their limits: Tumor-specific clonotypes were identified in about three quarters of patients, with identification achieved from approximately 87% of baseline tissues and about 70% of baseline serum samples.

Including the terminal cysteine and phenylalanine, the CDR3 comprises 17 residues. CDR3 DNA is the only sequence kept; it has 51 bases, read in frame from the first base. In the germline V gene, CDR1 corresponds to KGHSH and CDR2 to LQKENI. For this chain, trimming is 4 bases at the V end and 10 bases at the J end, and the number of junction bases without a gene match is 19. Library creation used the immunoSEQ multiplex PCR assay. TCRdb re-hosts the immuneACCESS table, in-frame sequences only. Its copies lack some clones; in the studies checked, an unresolved V gene accounts for under half of them, and the cause for the rest is not known. Present in this sample are fewer than 7,500 clones, about 80% of which were seen just once. Jointly, the top ten make up more than 15% of the sample. This clone has more than one count but fewer than ten. Its antigen is currently not known. Per-base qualities were not stored, and no clone one base away is much larger.

Tumor-specific TCR clonotypes were identified by sequencing baseline tumor tissue collected before treatment. The study used next-generation sequencing of T-cell receptor sequences to monitor peripheral T-cell lymphoma patients receiving frontline treatment on a trial. Material for sequencing was tumor tissue. Recombination linked TRBV18 to TRBJ2-1, with 7 middle bases fitting TRBD2. The sequence was collected from a human donor with peripheral T-cell lymphoma. The CDR3 region reads CASSLLSPATSAEEQFF. The base sequence is TGTGCCAGCTCACTTTTATCGCCCGCCACTAGCGCGGAAGAGCAGTTCTTC.